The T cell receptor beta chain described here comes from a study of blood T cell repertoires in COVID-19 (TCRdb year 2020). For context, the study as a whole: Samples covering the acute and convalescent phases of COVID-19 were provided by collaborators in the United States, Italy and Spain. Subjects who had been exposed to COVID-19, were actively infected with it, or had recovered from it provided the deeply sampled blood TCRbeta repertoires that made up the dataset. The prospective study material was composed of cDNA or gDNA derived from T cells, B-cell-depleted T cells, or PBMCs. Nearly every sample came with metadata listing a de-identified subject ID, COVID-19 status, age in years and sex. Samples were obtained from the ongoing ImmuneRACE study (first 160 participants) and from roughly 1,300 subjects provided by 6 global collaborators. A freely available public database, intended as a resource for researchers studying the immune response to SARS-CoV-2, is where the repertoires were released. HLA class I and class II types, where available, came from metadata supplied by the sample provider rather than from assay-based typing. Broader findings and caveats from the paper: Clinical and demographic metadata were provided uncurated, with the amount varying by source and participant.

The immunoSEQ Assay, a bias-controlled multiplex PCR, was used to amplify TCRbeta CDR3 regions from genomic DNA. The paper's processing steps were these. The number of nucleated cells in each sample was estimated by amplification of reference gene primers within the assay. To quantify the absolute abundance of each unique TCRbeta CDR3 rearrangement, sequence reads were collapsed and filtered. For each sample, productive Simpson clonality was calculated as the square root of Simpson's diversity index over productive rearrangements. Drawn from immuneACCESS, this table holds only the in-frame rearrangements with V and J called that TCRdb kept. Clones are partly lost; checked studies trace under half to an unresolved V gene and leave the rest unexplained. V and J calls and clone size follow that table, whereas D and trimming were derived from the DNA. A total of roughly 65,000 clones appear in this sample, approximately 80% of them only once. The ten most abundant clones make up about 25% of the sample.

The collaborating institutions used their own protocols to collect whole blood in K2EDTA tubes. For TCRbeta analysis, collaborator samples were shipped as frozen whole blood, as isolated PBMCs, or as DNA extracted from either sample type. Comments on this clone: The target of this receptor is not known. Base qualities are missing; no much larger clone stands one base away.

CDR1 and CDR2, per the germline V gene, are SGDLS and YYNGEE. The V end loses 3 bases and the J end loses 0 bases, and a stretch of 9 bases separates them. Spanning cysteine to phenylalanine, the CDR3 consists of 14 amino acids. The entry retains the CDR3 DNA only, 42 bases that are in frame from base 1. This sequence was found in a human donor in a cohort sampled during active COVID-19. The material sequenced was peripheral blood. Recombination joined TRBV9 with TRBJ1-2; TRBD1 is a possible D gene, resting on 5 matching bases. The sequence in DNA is TGTGCCAGCAGCGCGCTGACAGCTAACTATGGCTACACCTTC. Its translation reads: CASSALTANYGYTF.